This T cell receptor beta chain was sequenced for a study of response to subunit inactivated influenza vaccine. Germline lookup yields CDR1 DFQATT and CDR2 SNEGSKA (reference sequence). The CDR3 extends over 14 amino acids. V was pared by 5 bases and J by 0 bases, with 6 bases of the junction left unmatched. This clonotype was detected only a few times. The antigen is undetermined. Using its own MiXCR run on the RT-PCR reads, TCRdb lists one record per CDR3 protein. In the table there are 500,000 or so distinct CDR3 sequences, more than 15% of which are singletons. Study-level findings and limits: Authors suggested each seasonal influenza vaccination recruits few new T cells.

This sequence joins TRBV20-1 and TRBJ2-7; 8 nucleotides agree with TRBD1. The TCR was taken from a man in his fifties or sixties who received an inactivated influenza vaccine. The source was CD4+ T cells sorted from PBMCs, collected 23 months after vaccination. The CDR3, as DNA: TGCAGTGCTTCGGGACAGGCACCCTCCTACGAGCAGTACTTC. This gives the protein CSASGQAPSYEQYF.